Each of the 20 T cell receptor beta chains below was sequenced from the same sample in a study of T cells in Graves' hyperthyroidism and ophthalmopathy. TCR beta CDR3 regions were amplified from RNA. HTBI primers were the set used in a first-round RT-PCR of the TCR CDR3. TCRdb reprocessed the multiplex PCR reads with MiXCR, giving one entry per CDR3 protein. Among 530,000 or so distinct CDR3 sequences listed, roughly a quarter were seen once. The sequencing sample was made of blood. These receptors all come from a woman between 25 and 40 years old with Graves' ophthalmopathy.

This clonotype was seen a few times. J is TRBJ2-7 and V is TRBV4-2; 8 positions match TRBD1. The ends lost 3 bases at V and 3 bases at J; junction bases unmatched: 4. Germline loops: CDR1 LGHNA, CDR2 YNFKEQ. This CDR3 is built from 14 residues. The CDR3 here is CASSQGQENYEQYF. The CDR3 DNA sequence: TGTGCCAGCAGCCAGGGACAGGAAAACTACGAGCAGTACTTC.

In its sample, this clonotype was seen many times. The gene calls are TRBV12-3 or TRBV12-4 and TRBJ1-1; D remains unclear. The V end lost 6 bases, the J end lost 7 bases, and 12 bases lay between the germline ends. This CDR3 spans 12 amino acids. The CDR3 is CASSLTWGEAFF. Here the CDR3 DNA reads TGTGCCAGCAGCCTGACTTGGGGTGAAGCTTTCTTT.

This clonotype was detected many times. The chain links TRBV19 to TRBJ1-1; weak D call: TRBD1 (5 bases). Germline CDR1 LNHDA, CDR2 SQIVND (reference sequence). V lost 2 bases, J lost 6 bases, and 10 bases lay in between. The CDR3 consists of 13 residues. The CDR3 region has the DNA TGTGCCAGTAGTATAAGGGGTGGGGCTGAAGCTTTCTTT. Translated: CASSIRGGAEAFF.

This clonotype appeared many times. The chain recombines TRBV28 with TRBJ1-1; no clear D gene. The CDR3 consists of 12 residues. In germline, CDR1 is MDHEN, CDR2 SYDVKM. V was pared by 3 bases and J by 7 bases, with 9 bases between. Written as DNA, the CDR3 is TGTGCCAGCAGTTTGCCGGAAATTGAAGCTTTCTTT. It codes for CASSLPEIEAFF.

This clonotype showed up many times. The chain carries TRBV27 and TRBJ1-5, with D tentatively TRBD1 (6 bases). This CDR3 has 13 residues. Germline-derived CDR1 and CDR2 are MNHEY and SMNVEV (reference sequence). Trimming took 6 bases from V and 7 from J, leaving 13 bases between them. CDR3 nucleotides: TGTGCCAGCAGCCGGTCGGGGGCCCAGCCCCAGCATTTT. Amino acid sequence: CASSRSGAQPQHF.

This clonotype occurred many times. The chain is built from TRBV10-3 and TRBJ2-5; D not certain. Trimming took off 6 bases at V and 5 bases at J, with 10 bases between the two ends. This CDR3 contains 12 residues. CDR1 is ENHRY and CDR2 is SYGVKD in the germline V gene. CDR3 region: CAIRRLGETQYF. CDR3 in DNA: TGTGCCATCAGGCGCCTGGGGGAGACCCAGTACTTC.

This clonotype was counted many times. The chain links TRBV6-1 to TRBJ1-3; D is unresolved. This CDR3 spans 14 amino acids. Trimming took off 8 bases at V and 0 bases at J, with 11 bases between the two ends. The germline V gene encodes CDR1 MNHNS and CDR2 SASEGT. The chain's CDR3 is CASSTLASGNTIYF. In DNA, the CDR3 is TGTGCCAGCTCCACGCTTGCCTCTGGAAACACCATATATTTT.

This clonotype has ten or more counts. This chain connects TRBV28 to TRBJ2-7, with TRBD1 as a possible D gene (5 bases). This CDR3 is built from 15 residues. The germline V gene has CDR1 MDHEN and CDR2 SYDVKM. Deletions cut 4 bases from V and 1 base from J, with 14 bases between. CDR3 residues: CASSSLRTPSYEQYF. The CDR3 region has the DNA TGTGCCAGCAGTTCCCTCCGGACACCGTCCTACGAGCAGTACTTC.

This clonotype was counted at least ten times. The V and J genes are TRBV5-5 and TRBJ1-1; the D gene is possibly TRBD1 (6 bases). CDR1 SGHKS and CDR2 YYEKEE come from the germline V gene (reference sequence). The CDR3 is 13 residues long. Deletions cut 6 bases from V and 8 bases from J, with 17 bases between. CDR3 region: CASMIPQGGEAFF. The CDR3 DNA follows: TGTGCCAGCATGATCCCACAGGGTGGAGAAGCTTTCTTT.

This clonotype was counted at least ten times. The chain recombines TRBV28 with TRBJ1-6; 7 nucleotides line up with TRBD1. With 5 bases clipped from V and 11 bases from J, the junction kept 21 bases outside the gene matches. Germline V gene lookup returns CDR1 MDHEN and CDR2 SYDVKM. This CDR3 region has 18 residues. The CDR3 sequence: CASSPPSTGQYLPPPLHF. The CDR3 DNA reads TGTGCCAGCAGTCCACCTTCGACAGGGCAATATCTTCCCCCACCCCTCCACTTT.

The chain recombines TRBV28 with TRBJ1-2, with D possibly matching TRBD1 (6 bases). CDR3 size: 15 residues. V shed 5 bases and J shed 3 bases, with 16 bases lying between them. Germline V gives CDR1 MDHEN, CDR2 SYDVKM. The CDR3 region has the DNA TGTGCCAGCAGTGGGGGCCAGGGAGGGGACTATGGCTACACCTTC. This gives the protein CASSGGQGGDYGYTF.

This clonotype showed up many times. V and J are TRBV7-2 and TRBJ1-1; a weak D match, TRBD1 (6 bases). The CDR3 runs to 15 residues. Germline V lookup: CDR1 SGHTA, CDR2 FQGNSA. Trimming pared 1 base from V and 5 bases from J, leaving 14 bases between. The CDR3 region has the DNA TGTGCCAGCAGCTTAGACTCCAGGGGTGGTACTGAAGCTTTCTTT. Amino acids: CASSLDSRGGTEAFF. The entire variable domain, with the rest obtained from reference TRBV7-2 and TRBJ1-1, is as follows: GAGVSQSPSNKVTEKGKDVELRCDPISGHTALYWYRQSLGQGLEFLIYFQGNSAPDKSGLPSDRFSAERTGGSVSTLTIQRTQQEDSAVYLCASSLDSRGGTEAFFGQGTRLTVV.

At least ten counts were recorded for this clonotype. This chain uses TRBV11-1 with TRBJ2-5; no clear D gene. There are 14 residues in the CDR3. Germline V gene lookup returns CDR1 SGHAT and CDR2 FQDESV (reference sequence). V gave up 2 bases and J gave up 1 base, with 8 bases separating them. CDR3 nucleotides: TGTGCCAGCAGCTTACTCCTGGTCCAAGAGACCCAGTACTTC. Translated: CASSLLLVQETQYF.

Many counts were recorded for this clonotype. V gene TRBV29-1 combines with J gene TRBJ2-7; 7 nucleotides match TRBD1. CDR1 and CDR2 from the germline V gene are SQVTM and ANQGSEA. V was clipped by 1 base and J by 4 bases; unmatched bases: 10. The CDR3 covers 15 residues. CDR3 nucleotide sequence: TGCAGCGTTGAAGCCCCAGGGGGTTCTATTTACGAGCAGTACTTC. Translation gives CSVEAPGGSIYEQYF.

There are a few counts of this clonotype. The V and J genes are TRBV18 and TRBJ1-5, with D uncertain. The germline gives CDR1 KGHSH, CDR2 LQKENI. The V end lost 3 bases, the J end lost 3 bases, and 15 bases lay between the germline ends. The CDR3 runs 16 residues. The CDR3 DNA follows: TGTGCCAGCTCACCGCCCTTCGCGGGCGACAATCAGCCCCAGCATTTT. Protein: CASSPPFAGDNQPQHF.

The rearrangement links TRBV5-1 to TRBJ1-6, with TRBD1 matching 11 bases. The germline V gene has CDR1 SGHRS and CDR2 YFSETQ. The CDR3 is 15 amino acids. Unmatched junction bases numbered 4, after V lost 4 bases and J lost 7 bases. The CDR3 loop reads CASSPGTGGNSPLHF. DNA for the CDR3: TGCGCCAGCAGCCCAGGGACAGGGGGAAATTCACCCCTCCACTTT.

The CDR3 here is CASRDSLDVEYYGYTF. In DNA form, the CDR3 reads TGTGCCAGCCGGGACAGCCTCGACGTAGAGTACTATGGCTACACCTTC. J is TRBJ1-2 and V is TRBV6-1, with TRBD1 matching 7 bases. V was pared by 8 bases and J by 3 bases, with 15 bases of the junction left unmatched. The CDR3 runs to 16 residues. Germline-derived CDR1 and CDR2 are MNHNS and SASEGT.

This clonotype showed up many times. V gene TRBV12-3 or TRBV12-4 combines with J gene TRBJ1-2, with D perhaps TRBD1 (6 bases). Deletions cut 5 bases from V and 5 bases from J, with 18 bases between. CDR3 length: 15 residues. The CDR3 nucleotides read TGTGCCAGCAGTCTTAGCCGGGACACGTTGTATGGCTACACCTTC. The encoded protein is CASSLSRDTLYGYTF.

Many counts were recorded for this clonotype. The gene calls are TRBV11-2 and TRBJ2-7, with D uncertain. V dropped 4 bases and J dropped 4 bases, with 5 bases sitting between them. CDR1 is SGHAT, CDR2 FQNNGV, per germline. The CDR3 spans 11 residues. The CDR3 nucleotides read TGTGCCAGCAGCTCGATGTACGAGCAGTACTTC. It specifies CASSSMYEQYF.

The rearrangement joins TRBV12-5 to TRBJ1-5; D perhaps matches TRBD1 (5 bases). Germline V gene lookup returns CDR1 LGHNT and CDR2 FRNRAP. Trimming stripped 1 base from V and 7 bases from J, with 8 bases between. CDR3 length: 13 residues. The CDR3, as DNA: TGTGCTAGTGGTTTGGAAAGGGACCAGCCCCAGCATTTT. As protein: CASGLERDQPQHF.